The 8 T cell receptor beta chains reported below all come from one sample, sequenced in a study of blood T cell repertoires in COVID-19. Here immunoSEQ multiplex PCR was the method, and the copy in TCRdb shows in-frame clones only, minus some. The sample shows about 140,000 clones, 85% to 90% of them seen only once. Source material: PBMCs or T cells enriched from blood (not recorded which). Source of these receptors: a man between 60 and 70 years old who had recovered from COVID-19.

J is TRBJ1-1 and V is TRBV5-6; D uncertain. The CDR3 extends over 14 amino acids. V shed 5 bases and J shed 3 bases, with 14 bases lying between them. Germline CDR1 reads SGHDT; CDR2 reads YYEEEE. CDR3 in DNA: TGTGCCAGCAGTCTGGTCTGGGAGGACACTGAAGCTTTCTTT. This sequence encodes CASSLVWEDTEAFF. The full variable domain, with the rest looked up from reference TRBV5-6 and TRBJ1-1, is DAGVTQSPTHLIKTRGQQVTLRCSPKSGHDTVSWYQQALGQGPQFIFQYYEEEERQRGNFPDRFSGHQFPNYSSELNVNALLLGDSALYLCASSLVWEDTEAFFGQGTRLTVV.

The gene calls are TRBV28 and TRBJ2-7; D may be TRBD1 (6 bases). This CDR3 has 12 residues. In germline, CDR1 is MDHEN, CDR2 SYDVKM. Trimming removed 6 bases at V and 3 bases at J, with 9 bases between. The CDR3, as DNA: TGTGCCAGCAGACAGGGCGACTACGAGCAGTACTTC. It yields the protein CASRQGDYEQYF.

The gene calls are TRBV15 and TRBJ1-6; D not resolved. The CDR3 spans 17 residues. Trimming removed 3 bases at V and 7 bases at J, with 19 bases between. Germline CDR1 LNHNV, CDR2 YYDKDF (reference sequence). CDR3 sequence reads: CATSRHPPGILNSPLHF. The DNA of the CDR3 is TGTGCCACCAGCAGGCACCCCCCGGGGATTCTCAATTCACCCCTCCACTTT.

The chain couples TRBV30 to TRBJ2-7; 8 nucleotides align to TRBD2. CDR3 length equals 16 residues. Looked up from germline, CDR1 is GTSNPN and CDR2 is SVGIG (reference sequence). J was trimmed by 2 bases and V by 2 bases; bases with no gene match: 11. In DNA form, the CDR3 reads TGTGCCTGGAGTTACGATCGCGGGGGGACTCCCTACGAGCAGTACTTC. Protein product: CAWSYDRGGTPYEQYF.

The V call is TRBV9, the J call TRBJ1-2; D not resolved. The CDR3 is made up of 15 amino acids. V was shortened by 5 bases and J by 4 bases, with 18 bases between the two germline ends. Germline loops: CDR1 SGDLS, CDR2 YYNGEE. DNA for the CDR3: TGTGCCAGCAGTAGGTTCGAGGAGCGCGCCTATGGCTACACCTTC. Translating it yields CASSRFEERAYGYTF.

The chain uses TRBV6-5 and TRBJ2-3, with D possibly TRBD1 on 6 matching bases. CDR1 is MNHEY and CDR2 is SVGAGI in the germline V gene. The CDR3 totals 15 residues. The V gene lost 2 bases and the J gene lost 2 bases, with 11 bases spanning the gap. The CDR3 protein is CASSYEGQPTDTQYF. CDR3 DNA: TGTGCCAGCAGTTACGAAGGACAGCCCACAGATACGCAGTATTTT.

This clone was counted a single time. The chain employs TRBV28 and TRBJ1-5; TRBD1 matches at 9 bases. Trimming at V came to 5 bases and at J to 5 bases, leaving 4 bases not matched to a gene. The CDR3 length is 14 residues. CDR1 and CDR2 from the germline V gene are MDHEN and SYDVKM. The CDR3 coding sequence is TGTGCCAGCAGTCAGACAGGGGGTGATCAGCCCCAGCATTTT. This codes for CASSQTGGDQPQHF.

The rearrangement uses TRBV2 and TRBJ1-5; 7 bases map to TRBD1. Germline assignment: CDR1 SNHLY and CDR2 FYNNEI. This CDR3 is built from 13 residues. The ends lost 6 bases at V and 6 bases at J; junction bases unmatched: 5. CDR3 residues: CASRQGVSQPQHF. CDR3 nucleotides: TGTGCCAGCAGGCAGGGGGTGAGTCAGCCCCAGCATTTT.